This T cell receptor beta chain was identified in a study of shared clonotypes between healthy human individuals. Study summary: Three CD4 naive, three CD4 memory, two CD8 naive and one CD8 memory plate were used per donor. General study findings and limits: Estimated richness was generally greater in naive than memory subsets.

Each subset's genomic DNA was shared equally among a number of immunoSEQ plates. The protocol was immunoSEQ multiplex PCR, while the TCRdb copy is restricted to in-frame clones and leaves out a portion. Of hundreds of thousands of clones listed, less than 80% are singletons. Comment on this clone: Its antigen is currently unknown.

Sequencing was performed on memory CD4+ T cells sorted from blood. Described subset: CD45RA-negative fraction. The source of this sequence is a woman in her 30s in good health.

The CDR3 DNA sequence: TGTGCCATCAGTGAGCGGGGCGGGATTGCTTCAGATACGCAGTATTTT. It yields the protein CAISERGGIASDTQYF. J is TRBJ2-3 and V is TRBV10-3; D is perhaps TRBD2 (6 bases). Germline loops: CDR1 ENHRY, CDR2 SYGVKD. This CDR3 has 16 amino acids. V lost 2 bases and J 4 bases, leaving 16 bases between the germline ends.